The 3 T cell receptor beta chains listed next were all sequenced from one sample in a study of cytomegalovirus exposure and HLA in healthy donors. The PCR was carried out with 60 Vbeta primers and 13 Jbeta primers. Clones were sequenced by immunoSEQ multiplex PCR, and TCRdb holds only the in-frame ones, with some missing. This table has roughly 100,000 clones, roughly 79% appearing once. Material: PBMCs. The receptor set was obtained from a man aged 35-49 years in good health and CMV-seronegative.

This rearrangement joins TRBV7-3 to TRBJ1-6; a weak D match, TRBD1 (6 bases). CDR1 and CDR2 (germline): SGHTA, FQGTGA. The ends were cut back, 5 bases at V and 7 bases at J, with 15 bases in the middle. CDR3 size: 15 residues. The CDR3 loop is CASSRRRGANSPLHF. The DNA of the CDR3 is TGTGCCAGCAGCAGAAGGCGGGGGGCGAATTCACCCCTCCACTTT. The entire variable domain, with the rest obtained from reference TRBV7-3 and TRBJ1-6, is as follows: GAGVSQTPSNKVTEKGKYVELRCDPISGHTALYWYRQSLGQGPEFLIYFQGTGAADDSGLPNDRFFAVRPEGSVSTLKIQRTERGDSAVYLCASSRRRGANSPLHFGNGTRLTVT.

The gene calls are TRBV5-8 and TRBJ2-6; tentative D call: TRBD1 (5 bases). The germline CDR1 and CDR2 sequences are SGHTS and YDEGEE. Deletions cut 1 base from V and 4 bases from J, with 9 bases between. The CDR3 is made up of 15 amino acids. The CDR3 bases are TGTGCCAGCAGCTTGAGGGGTGCCGGGGCCAACGTCCTGACTTTC. Encoded protein: CASSLRGAGANVLTF.

The chain couples TRBV19 to TRBJ2-7; D is possibly TRBD1 (5 bases). The V gene's germline CDR1 is LNHDA and CDR2 SQIVND (reference sequence). CDR3 length: 13 amino acids. V shed 5 bases and J shed 6 bases, with 14 bases lying between them. The CDR3 sequence is CASSLGARVEQYF. In DNA form, the CDR3 reads TGTGCCAGTAGTTTAGGGGCCCGCGTCGAGCAGTACTTC. The full variable domain, its missing parts supplied by reference TRBV19 and TRBJ2-7, is DGGITQSPKYLFRKEGQNVTLSCEQNLNHDAMYWYRQDPGQGLRLIYYSQIVNDFQKGDIAEGYSVSREKKESFPLTVTSAQKNPTAFYLCASSLGARVEQYFGPGTRLTVT.